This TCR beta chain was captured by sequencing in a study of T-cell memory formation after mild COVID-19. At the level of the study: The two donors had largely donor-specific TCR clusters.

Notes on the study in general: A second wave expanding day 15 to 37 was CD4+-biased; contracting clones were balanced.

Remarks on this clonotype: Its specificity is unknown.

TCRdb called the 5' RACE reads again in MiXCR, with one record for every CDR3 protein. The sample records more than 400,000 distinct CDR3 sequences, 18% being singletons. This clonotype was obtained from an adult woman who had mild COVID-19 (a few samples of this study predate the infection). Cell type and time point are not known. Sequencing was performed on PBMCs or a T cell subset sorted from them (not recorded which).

The CDR3 reads CASSQGPRDEQFF. The CDR3, as DNA: TGCGCCAGCAGCCAAGGGCCCCGCGATGAGCAGTTCTTC. V gene TRBV5-1 combines with J gene TRBJ2-1; no definite D call. V lost 4 bases and J lost 8, with 13 bases in between. From germline, CDR1 is SGHRS and CDR2 YFSETQ. The CDR3 totals 13 residues.